A single T cell receptor beta chain is shown here with its context. The antigen is unknown. The sample is drawn from a study of cytomegalovirus exposure and HLA in healthy donors. Study conclusions and caveats: The productive fraction for most TCR beta V segments was about 90% or about 30% in an earlier analysis. An apparent linkage of common viral pathogens to several of the most significant clusters emerged in a later analysis.

CDR3 length: 19 residues. Trimming shortened V by 2 bases and J by 0 bases, and 22 bases separated the two germline ends. The germline V gene has CDR1 LGHNA and CDR2 YSLEER. 13 Jbeta primers and 60 Vbeta primers were used for the PCR. In the source study's methods: Among the unique TCR beta chains that a later analysis counted, 70 million to 85 million in all, 10 million to 14 million were shared. Sequenced by immunoSEQ multiplex PCR; TCRdb stores in-frame clones only, minus some. V and J calls and clone size are copied from that table; D and trimming were computed from the DNA. The sample has about 100,000 clones, about 67% seen once.

The sample consisted of PBMCs. The chain carries TRBV4-3 and TRBJ1-1; weak D call: TRBD1 (5 bases). This sequence was found in a woman aged 18 to 35 in good health and CMV-seropositive. This CDR3 is CASSQHPPRFGRVNTEAFF. In DNA, the CDR3 is TGCGCCAGCAGCCAACATCCCCCTCGTTTCGGCAGGGTGAACACTGAAGCTTTCTTT.